The rows below give T cell receptor beta chains drawn from one sample of a study of T cell changes during pregnancy in multiple sclerosis. Clones were read by immunoSEQ multiplex PCR, and TCRdb kept only the in-frame ones, dropping some. The data hold tens of thousands of clones, with roughly 94% observed a single time. This specimen consisted of peripheral blood, obtained in the second trimester of pregnancy. Every receptor here comes from a female donor in good health, enrolled as a control in a pregnancy study. Both conserved end residues are part of each CDR3. D genes are given only for firm matches. Clone size appears in some rows only: once, few, many, or a class for an expanded clone.

>16|-|TRBV7-6|TRBJ2-1|-
TGTGCCAGCAGCTTAGAGCAGGCAAGCTCCTACAATGAGCAGTTCTTC
CASSLEQASSYNEQFF
>15|TRBD1|TRBV7-2|TRBJ1-5|-
TGTGCCAGCAGCTTAGTTCAGGGGGCGGTTCAGCCCCAGCATTTT
CASSLVQGAVQPQHF
>15|TRBD2|TRBV5-1|TRBJ2-5|-
TGCGCCAGCAGCTTAGGGGCGGGAGGGGAAGAGACCCAGTACTTC
CASSLGAGGEETQYF
>14|TRBD2|TRBV27|TRBJ2-3|once
TGTGCCAGCAGCGGGGGGGCAAGCACAGATACGCAGTATTTT
CASSGGASTDTQYF
>17|TRBD1|TRBV4-2|TRBJ1-4|once
TGTGCCAGCAGCCAAGATCACGGACAGGGGGTTAATGAAAAACTGTTTTTT
CASSQDHGQGVNEKLFF
>12|-|TRBV28|TRBJ2-7|-
TGTGCCAGCAGGGAACAGGGTTACGAGCAGTACTTC
CASREQGYEQYF
>16|TRBD2|TRBV11-2|TRBJ2-7|-
TGTGCCAGCAGCCCAAGCGGGGTCGTAAGCTCCTACGAGCAGTACTTC
CASSPSGVVSSYEQYF
>14|-|TRBV5-6|TRBJ2-3|-
TGTGCCAGCAGCTTGGTCCAAGGGAGGGATACGCAGTATTTT
CASSLVQGRDTQYF
>16|TRBD1|TRBV5-4|TRBJ2-5|-
TGTGCCAGCACCCCGGAGCTGGGACAGCTCCAAGAGACCCAGTACTTC
CASTPELGQLQETQYF
>15|-|TRBV6-1|TRBJ1-1|-
TGTGCCAGCAGTGACCCGGGACACCCTGGCACTGAAGCTTTCTTT
CASSDPGHPGTEAFF
>14|TRBD1|TRBV27|TRBJ1-5|-
TGTGCCAGCAGATCCGGGACAGGCCGTCAGCCCCAGCATTTT
CASRSGTGRQPQHF
>16|TRBD2|TRBV28|TRBJ2-1|-
TGTGCCAGCAAGAGCAGGGCTAGCGGGAGCCTCAATGAGCAGTTCTTC
CASKSRASGSLNEQFF
>12|-|TRBV7-9|TRBJ2-1|-
TGTGCCGGAACTAGGGATCGGAATGAGCAGTTCTTC
CAGTRDRNEQFF
>13|-|TRBV7-8|TRBJ1-3|-
TGTGCCAGCAGCTTAGATATGGGAAACACCATATATTTT
CASSLDMGNTIYF
>18|TRBD1|TRBV5-5|TRBJ2-7|-
TGTGCCAGCAGCGCCATGACCGCTACAGGGGCTGGGACCTACGAGCAGTACTTC
CASSAMTATGAGTYEQYF
>15|-|TRBV4-1|TRBJ1-1|-
TGCGCCAGCAGCCAGAGGGAAGGGCTGAACACTGAAGCTTTCTTT
CASSQREGLNTEAFF
>16|-|TRBV28|TRBJ2-3|-
TGTGCCAGCAGTTTCACTCAGGGAAGTGGCACAGATACGCAGTATTTT
CASSFTQGSGTDTQYF
>11|-|TRBV5-8|TRBJ2-7|once
TGTGCCAGCAACCAAGCCCTCGAGCAGTACTTC
CASNQALEQYF
>14|TRBD1|TRBV9|TRBJ2-7|-
TGTGCCAGCAGCCGGACAGGGGGAGGATACGAGCAGTACTTC
CASSRTGGGYEQYF
>15|TRBD2|TRBV11-2|TRBJ2-1|-
TGTGCCAGCAGCTTAGAAGCGGGGGCCACTAATGAGCAGTTCTTC
CASSLEAGATNEQFF
>13|-|TRBV10-3|TRBJ1-1|-
TGTGCCATCAGTGATTGGGAGTCAACTGAAGCTTTCTTT
CAISDWESTEAFF
>15|-|TRBV4-3|TRBJ1-2|-
TGCGCCAGCAGCCAAGAATCCAGGGCAAGTAATGGCTACACCTTC
CASSQESRASNGYTF
>14|-|TRBV5-6|TRBJ1-1|-
TGTGCCAGCAGCTTTTCCAGTTTCAACACTGAAGCTTTCTTT
CASSFSSFNTEAFF
>16|TRBD2|TRBV19|TRBJ2-1|-
TGTGCCAGTAGTATACTTCGGACTAGCGGGACCAATGAGCAGTTCTTC
CASSILRTSGTNEQFF
>15|-|TRBV6-5|TRBJ2-2|-
TGTGCCAGCAGTTACGGCGGGGGCCCCACCGGGGAGCTGTTTTTT
CASSYGGGPTGELFF
>12|TRBD1|TRBV6-6|TRBJ2-1|-
TGTGCCAGCAGGTGGACAGGGAGTGAGCAGTTCTTC
CASRWTGSEQFF
>13|-|TRBV28|TRBJ1-4|-
TGTGCCAGCAGTTTAAGTGCAGAGGCCAAACTGTTTTTT
CASSLSAEAKLFF
>15|TRBD1|TRBV6-4|TRBJ1-5|-
TGTGCCAGCAGTGACTCAGGACAGGGCAATCAGCCCCAGCATTTT
CASSDSGQGNQPQHF
>17|TRBD2|TRBV14|TRBJ2-1|-
TGTGCCAGCAGCCCTACTAGCGGGAGGGTATCCTACAATGAGCAGTTCTTC
CASSPTSGRVSYNEQFF
>14|-|TRBV27|TRBJ1-3|-
TGTGCCAGCAGTCTAGGACAGTTTGGAAACACCATATATTTT
CASSLGQFGNTIYF
>15|-|TRBV6-1|TRBJ2-3|-
TGTGCCAGCAGTGAAGATTGGGTAGCAACAGATACGCAGTATTTT
CASSEDWVATDTQYF
>16|TRBD2|TRBV6-6|TRBJ2-2|-
TGTGCCAGCATTCAAGGACTAGCGCCAAACACCGGGGAGCTGTTTTTT
CASIQGLAPNTGELFF
>15|TRBD2|TRBV28|TRBJ2-5|once
TGTGCCAGCAGTCCGCTTACCGGGGGGTCGGAGACCCAGTACTTC
CASSPLTGGSETQYF
>15|-|TRBV25-1|TRBJ2-1|-
TGTGCCAGCAGTGAAATGATGGTAGCTCTCAATGAGCAGTTCTTC
CASSEMMVALNEQFF
>15|-|TRBV19|TRBJ1-1|-
TGTGCCAGTAGGGCCCGGGTAGGGGACAACTTCCAAGCTTTCTTT
CASRARVGDNFQAFF
>17|-|TRBV7-2|TRBJ2-3|-
TGTGCCAGCAGCCTAGATTTGATTGCGGGGCGGGCAGATACGCAGTATTTT
CASSLDLIAGRADTQYF
>11|TRBD1|TRBV6-6|TRBJ2-7|-
TGTGCCTGCCAGGGGGCGCGGGAGCAGTACTTC
CACQGAREQYF
>14|-|TRBV6-4|TRBJ2-1|-
TGTGCCAGCAGTCGGGACACCGAATACAATGAGCAGTTCTTC
CASSRDTEYNEQFF